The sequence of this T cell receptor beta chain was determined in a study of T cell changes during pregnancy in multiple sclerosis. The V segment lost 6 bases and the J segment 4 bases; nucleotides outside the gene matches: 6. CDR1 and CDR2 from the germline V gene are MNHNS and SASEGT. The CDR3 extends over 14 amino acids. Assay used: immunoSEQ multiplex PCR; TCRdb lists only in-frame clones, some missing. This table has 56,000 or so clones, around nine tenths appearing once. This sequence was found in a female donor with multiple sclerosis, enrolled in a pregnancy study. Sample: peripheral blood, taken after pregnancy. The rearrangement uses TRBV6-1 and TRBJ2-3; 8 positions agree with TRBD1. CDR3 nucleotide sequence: TGTGCCAGCAGCCAGCAGGGGGCCCCAGATACGCAGTATTTT. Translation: CASSQQGAPDTQYF.